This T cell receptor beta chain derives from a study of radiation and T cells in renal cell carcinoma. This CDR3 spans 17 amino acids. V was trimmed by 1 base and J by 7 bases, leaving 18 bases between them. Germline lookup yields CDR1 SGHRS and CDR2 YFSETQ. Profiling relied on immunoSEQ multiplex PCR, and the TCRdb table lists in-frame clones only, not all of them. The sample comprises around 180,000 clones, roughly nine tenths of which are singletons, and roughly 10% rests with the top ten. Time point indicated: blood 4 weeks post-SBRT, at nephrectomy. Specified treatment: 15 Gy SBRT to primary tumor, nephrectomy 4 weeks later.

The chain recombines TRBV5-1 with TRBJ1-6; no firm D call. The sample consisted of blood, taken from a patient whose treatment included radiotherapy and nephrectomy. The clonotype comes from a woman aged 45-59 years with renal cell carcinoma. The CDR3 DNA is TGCGCCAGCAGCTTGCTCCAACGGGGAGGGTCAAATTCACCCCTCCACTTT. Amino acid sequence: CASSLLQRGGSNSPLHF. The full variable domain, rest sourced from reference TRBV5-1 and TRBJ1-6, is KAGVTQTPRYLIKTRGQQVTLSCSPISGHRSVSWYQQTPGQGLQFLFEYFSETQRNKGNFPGRFSGRQFSNSRSEMNVSTLELGDSALYLCASSLLQRGGSNSPLHFGNGTRLTVT.